This record concerns one T cell receptor (beta chain) sequence. No cognate antigen has been identified for it. Base-call qualities are not available, and no considerably larger clone is one nucleotide away. No immune events, such as infections, were documented for the healthy donors during the collection period. Healthy-donor blood repertoires served as a training cohort to calibrate time-dependent variance in a beta-binomial model of T-cell clone differential abundance. The training cohort included approximately ten healthy donors, of whom 3 were female and 7 were male. On average the donors were 43 years old, and their ages spanned roughly 29 to 70 years. Whole blood, obtained from a commercial supplier, was collected from each healthy donor at three time points spaced approximately 13 days apart. For immunosequencing, genomic DNA was extracted from whole blood that had not been sorted. The data are from a study of identifying expanded T cells in peripheral blood (dated by TCRdb to about 2019). Describing the broader study: Separate aliquots of the same genomic DNA pool were sequenced to produce technical replicates, and four replicates were compared in pairs. Summary of the overall study and its limitations: Variance in clone template counts between approximately two-week samples significantly increased with total template count across all healthy donors. The binomial model flagged approximately 1.3 differentially abundant clones between technical replicates but about 16.4 over approximately 2 weeks and around 20 over about four weeks. The authors expected biological variance in healthy repertoires might increase further over much longer intervals such as months to years. Both the number of clones called differentially abundant and the false-positive rate were significantly reduced by the beta-binomial model across all healthy-donor time intervals.

Trimming at the junction amounts to 6 bases on V and 3 bases on J, and the germline ends lie 4 bases apart. Spanning cysteine to phenylalanine, the CDR3 consists of 11 amino acids. Only the CDR3 DNA stays, 33 bases, in frame from base 1. Sequences ENHRY (CDR1) and SYGVKD (CDR2) are obtained from the germline V gene. The immunoSEQ Assay, which uses bias-controlled multiplex PCR amplification of genomic DNA, was used to profile TCRbeta CDR3 regions. Processing in the source paper ran as follows. The absolute abundance of each unique TCRbeta CDR3 region was quantified after sequences were collapsed and filtered. Two models were used to test differential abundance: a binomial model (Fisher-equivalent) and a beta-binomial model that adds time-dependent variance fitted from healthy donors. Clones with fewer than 5 combined templates were excluded, and clones with Benjamini-Hochberg FDR below 0.01 were called differentially abundant. Beta-binomial variance was modeled as a function of total template count across the two samples using the form v = (b*log(k)+a)^2. This is the immuneACCESS table as TCRdb keeps it, with only in-frame sequences that have V and J called. A part of the clones is gone; compared with another copy, unresolved V genes explain less than half, and the rest is unexplained. V and J calls and clone size follow that table, whereas D and trimming were derived from the DNA. The sample records more than 65,000 clones, over 75% of which are singletons. 2.8% of the sample comes from the top ten.

The specimen sequenced was blood. Rearrangement joined TRBV10-3 to TRBJ2-3; the D gene identity is not certain. This sequence was found in a person aged 18 to 70 in good health. CDR3 reads: CAISQTDTQYF. The nucleotide sequence is given as TGTGCCATCAGCCAGACAGATACGCAGTATTTT.